Below are 28 T cell receptor beta chains sequenced from a single sample in a study of T cells after yellow fever vaccination. TCRdb passed the 5' RACE reads through MiXCR, listing each CDR3 protein once. This table has about 350,000 distinct CDR3 sequences, around 12% appearing once. The sequencing here drew on CD4+ T cells sorted from PBMCs, taken 15 days after the yellow fever booster vaccination. The receptors originated from a man younger than 35 who received the YFV17D yellow fever vaccine.

This clonotype was found a few times. The chain has TRBV28 and TRBJ1-5; 9 positions agree with TRBD1. Germline-derived CDR1 and CDR2 are MDHEN and SYDVKM. Unmatched junction bases numbered 9, after V lost 6 bases and J lost 3 bases. CDR3 length: 16 amino acids. CDR3 amino acids: CASSRAGQGINQPQHF. DNA for the CDR3: TGTGCCAGCAGCCGGGCCGGACAGGGGATCAATCAGCCCCAGCATTTT.

This clonotype came up many times. This sequence joins TRBV12-3 or TRBV12-4 and TRBJ2-7; 7 positions agree with TRBD2. The V and J ends lost 10 bases and 5 bases, in that order; junction bases with no gene match: 8. There are 12 residues in the CDR3. CDR3 loop: CATRSSGDEQYF. The DNA for the CDR3 is TGTGCCACCCGCAGCAGCGGGGACGAGCAGTACTTC.

The chain couples TRBV19 to TRBJ2-3; the D is unclear. Germline lookup yields CDR1 LNHDA and CDR2 SQIVND (reference sequence). V dropped 8 bases and J dropped 3 bases, with 18 bases sitting between them. The CDR3 is 15 residues long. The CDR3 DNA reads as TGTGCCAGTGGTGATGGTGAGTGGAGAACAGATACGCAGTATTTT. Protein sequence: CASGDGEWRTDTQYF.

There are a few counts of this clonotype. The conserved phenylalanine or tryptophan is not found at the CDR3 terminus, so this likely reflects a read error. The CDR3 region is CASSFRGSGYTL. As DNA, the CDR3 is TGTGCCAGCAGTTTTAGAGGGAGCGGCTACACCTTA. The chain couples TRBV12-3 or TRBV12-4 to TRBJ1-2; D uncertain. CDR3 length: 12 amino acids. V lost 3 bases, J lost 8 bases, and 10 bases lay in between.

The chain employs TRBV2 and TRBJ2-1; 9 bases are shared with TRBD2. Trimming cost V 7 bases and J 13 bases; bases outside gene matches: 8. The CDR3 runs to 12 residues. Germline V gives CDR1 SNHLY, CDR2 FYNNEI. Written as DNA, the CDR3 is TGTGCCAGCATGGCGGGGGGGCGTCACCAGTTCTTC. Amino acid sequence: CASMAGGRHQFF.

This chain uses TRBV4-2 with TRBJ2-3; possibly TRBD2 for D (5 bases). The germline V and J ends were trimmed by 0 bases and 9 bases, with 10 bases remaining between them. The CDR3 length is 13 residues. CDR1 is LGHNA and CDR2 is YNFKEQ in the germline V gene. The CDR3 DNA sequence: TGTGCCAGCAGCCAAGATTATGGGGAGACGCAGTATTTT. It translates to CASSQDYGETQYF.

This chain connects TRBV11-2 to TRBJ2-1, with 13 positions matching TRBD2. CDR1 is SGHAT and CDR2 is FQNNGV in the germline V gene. Trimming at V came to 6 bases and at J to 12 bases, leaving 8 bases not matched to a gene. There are 14 residues in the CDR3. For the CDR3, the DNA is TGTGCCAGCAGTGGACTAGCGGGGGACCTGGGGCAGTTCTTC. It translates to CASSGLAGDLGQFF.

This clonotype has a count of ten or more. V is TRBV7-9 and J is TRBJ2-1; D is ambiguous. Trimming took off 8 bases at V and 5 bases at J, with 7 bases between the two ends. The CDR3 runs to 11 residues. Germline V CDR1 and CDR2: SEHNR, FQNEAQ (reference sequence). For the CDR3, the DNA is TGTGCCAGCTCTTCGGACAATGAGCAGTTCTTC. Translated, it gives CASSSDNEQFF.

This clonotype was seen ten or more times. The junction differs from germline at one of its ends, possibly a read error. This chain joins TRBV5-1 and TRBJ2-5; perhaps TRBD2 as D (6 bases). Germline CDR1 is SGHRS and CDR2 is YFSETQ. The CDR3 contains 14 residues. The CDR3 DNA follows: TGTGCCAGCAGCTTAGTTGGAGGGGAAGAGACCCAGTACTTC. As protein: CASSLVGGEETQYF.

The chain carries TRBV27 and TRBJ1-5; D perhaps matches TRBD1 (5 bases). The V end lost 8 bases, the J end lost 2 bases, and 22 bases lay between the germline ends. From germline, CDR1 is MNHEY and CDR2 SMNVEV (reference sequence). The CDR3 extends over 17 amino acids. The CDR3 region is CASSRRDSSRGNQPQHF. The CDR3 DNA sequence: TGTGCCAGCTCCCGCCGGGACTCAAGTCGAGGCAATCAGCCCCAGCATTTT.

This clonotype has only a few counts. The CDR3 sequence: CASRRQGLYNEQFF. The CDR3 region has the DNA TGTGCCAGCAGACGACAGGGGCTCTACAATGAGCAGTTCTTC. This sequence joins TRBV6-5 and TRBJ2-1; 8 nucleotides align to TRBD1. The CDR3 loop spans 14 amino acids. V gave up 6 bases and J gave up 3 bases; unmatched junction bases: 4. Looked up from germline, CDR1 is MNHEY and CDR2 is SVGAGI.

This chain links TRBV7-2 with TRBJ1-1; no reliable D call. CDR3 length: 13 amino acids. CDR1 is SGHTA, CDR2 FQGNSA, per germline. Trimming removed 7 bases from V and 3 bases from J, with 12 bases in between. This chain's CDR3 is CASNTLADTEAFF. Here the CDR3 DNA reads TGTGCCAGCAATACCCTGGCGGACACTGAAGCTTTCTTT. Full variable domain (rest looked up from reference TRBV7-2 and TRBJ1-1): GAGVSQSPSNKVTEKGKDVELRCDPISGHTALYWYRQSLGQGLEFLIYFQGNSAPDKSGLPSDRFSAERTGGSVSTLTIQRTQQEDSAVYLCASNTLADTEAFFGQGTRLTVV.

The chain links TRBV30 to TRBJ2-3, with no clear D. The germline V and J ends were trimmed by 0 bases and 0 bases, with 7 bases remaining between them. The CDR3 loop spans 14 amino acids. CDR1 and CDR2 (germline): GTSNPN, SVGIG (reference sequence). This CDR3 is CAWSVSLSTDTQYF. In nucleotides, the CDR3 is TGTGCCTGGAGTGTTAGCCTTAGCACAGATACGCAGTATTTT.

The V call is TRBV2, the J call TRBJ2-3; D is perhaps TRBD1 (5 bases). This CDR3 comprises 13 residues. The V gene lost 9 bases and the J gene lost 4 bases, with 14 bases spanning the gap. Germline loops: CDR1 SNHLY, CDR2 FYNNEI. DNA of the CDR3: TGTGCCAGGACAGAACCAAGGGCAGATACGCAGTATTTT. Amino acid sequence: CARTEPRADTQYF. Using reference TRBV2 and TRBJ2-3 for the parts outside the CDR3, the full variable domain is EPEVTQTPSHQVTQMGQEVILRCVPISNHLYFYWYRQILGQKVEFLVSFYNNEISEKSEIFDDQFSVERPDGSNFTLKIRSTKLEDSAMYFCARTEPRADTQYFGPGTRLTVL.

This clonotype was counted a few times. The V gene is TRBV7-9, the J gene TRBJ1-1; maybe TRBD1 (5 bases). Germline CDR1 reads SEHNR; CDR2 reads FQNEAQ (reference sequence). This CDR3 has 15 amino acids. Trimming shortened V by 1 base and J by 0 bases, and 9 bases separated the two germline ends. This chain's CDR3 is CASSLGGIMNTEAFF. Here the CDR3 DNA reads TGTGCCAGCAGCTTAGGGGGGATCATGAACACTGAAGCTTTCTTT. The whole variable domain, remainder taken from reference TRBV7-9 and TRBJ1-1, is DTGVSQNPRHKITKRGQNVTFRCDPISEHNRLYWYRQTLGQGPEFLTYFQNEAQLEKSRLLSDRFSAERPKGSFSTLEIQRTEQGDSAMYLCASSLGGIMNTEAFFGQGTRLTVV.

The rearrangement joins TRBV12-3 or TRBV12-4 to TRBJ2-1; D ambiguous. CDR3 length equals 14 residues. The ends were cut back, 4 bases at V and 5 bases at J, with 12 bases in the middle. DNA for the CDR3: TGTGCCAGCAGTTACACAGCTTCCCACAATGAGCAGTTCTTC. Translating it yields CASSYTASHNEQFF.

This clonotype came up a few times. The chain carries TRBV24-1 and TRBJ2-1, with D possibly called TRBD1 or TRBD2 (5 bases each). V was shortened by 4 bases and J by 0 bases, with 12 bases between the two germline ends. The germline gives CDR1 KGHDR, CDR2 SFDVKD. This CDR3 is built from 16 residues. DNA of the CDR3: TGTGCCACCAGTGACTCCAACGGGGCCTCCTACAATGAGCAGTTCTTC. The encoded protein is CATSDSNGASYNEQFF.

This chain connects TRBV19 to TRBJ2-7; D is unclear. The CDR3 is 15 amino acids. CDR1 is LNHDA, CDR2 SQIVND, per germline (reference sequence). Trimming pared 10 bases from V and 7 bases from J, leaving 26 bases between. DNA of the CDR3: TGTGCCACCCGGGTTGTGGGCCAGATGCCTGGGGAGCAGTACTTC. The encoded protein is CATRVVGQMPGEQYF.

The sample holds a few counts of this clonotype. The V and J genes are TRBV7-2 and TRBJ2-3, with 11 positions matching TRBD2. J was trimmed by 12 bases and V by 5 bases; bases with no gene match: 4. This CDR3 has 12 residues. Germline V lookup: CDR1 SGHTA, CDR2 FQGNSA. The CDR3 protein is CASSLLAGAQYF. Here the CDR3 DNA reads TGTGCCAGCAGCCTACTAGCGGGGGCACAGTATTTT.

This clonotype has more than one count but fewer than ten. The genes are TRBV12-3 or TRBV12-4 and TRBJ2-1, with unresolved D. The CDR3 is made up of 14 amino acids. V shed 10 bases and J shed 0 bases, with 13 bases lying between them. The CDR3 spells CATARRSSYNEQFF. The CDR3, as DNA: TGTGCCACCGCGCGTCGAAGCTCCTACAATGAGCAGTTCTTC.

This clonotype was detected only a few times. This rearrangement joins TRBV6-1 to TRBJ1-3, with D possibly TRBD1 on 6 matching bases. This CDR3 contains 15 residues. V gave up 1 base and J gave up 8 bases, with 15 bases separating them. The germline gives CDR1 MNHNS, CDR2 SASEGT. CDR3 sequence reads: CASSEDQGAGDTIYF. The CDR3 coding sequence is TGTGCCAGCAGTGAAGACCAGGGAGCAGGGGACACCATATATTTT.

The table lists this clonotype with many counts. This chain connects TRBV4-3 to TRBJ2-5, with D maybe TRBD1 (5 bases). Deletions cut 0 bases from V and 6 bases from J, with 11 bases between. This CDR3 spans 14 amino acids. Germline CDR1 is LGHNA and CDR2 is YSLEER. CDR3 nucleotides: TGCGCCAGCAGCCAAGATACAGGAGTGAAGACCCAGTACTTC. Protein product: CASSQDTGVKTQYF.

Here the CDR3 DNA reads TGTGCCAGCAGTGAATTGGCAGGCCTTCAGCCCCAGCATTTT. Residues: CASSELAGLQPQHF. The chain uses TRBV6-1 and TRBJ1-5; D gene uncertain. Trimming shortened V by 2 bases and J by 6 bases, and 11 bases separated the two germline ends. Germline CDR1 and CDR2: MNHNS and SASEGT. This CDR3 comprises 14 residues.

The genes are TRBV7-8 and TRBJ1-4; D gene unclear. V was shortened by 5 bases and J by 8 bases, with 12 bases between the two germline ends. Germline V gives CDR1 SGHVS, CDR2 FQNEAQ. The CDR3 runs 13 residues. The CDR3 protein is CASSDSVEEKLFF. In nucleotides, the CDR3 is TGTGCCAGCAGCGATAGCGTGGAAGAAAAACTGTTTTTT.

The sample holds a few counts of this clonotype. V gene TRBV5-1 combines with J gene TRBJ1-1; 7 nucleotides align to TRBD1. V was clipped by 2 bases and J by 6 bases; unmatched bases: 7. The CDR3 is 14 residues long. The germline V gene encodes CDR1 SGHRS and CDR2 YFSETQ. The CDR3 reads CASSFDRVEAEAFF. Here the CDR3 DNA reads TGCGCCAGCAGCTTTGACAGGGTAGAAGCTGAAGCTTTCTTT.

This sequence joins TRBV11-2 and TRBJ2-1; D is tentatively TRBD1 or TRBD2 (7 bases each). This CDR3 has 18 amino acids. The germline gives CDR1 SGHAT, CDR2 FQNNGV. The ends were cut back, 8 bases at V and 6 bases at J, with 29 bases in the middle. The CDR3 is CASREIRGRGTRSNEQFF. CDR3 sequence (DNA): TGTGCCAGCCGCGAAATTAGGGGGCGGGGGACCAGGTCCAATGAGCAGTTCTTC.

In this sample, this clonotype turned up a few times. This chain links TRBV10-3 with TRBJ1-1, with D perhaps TRBD1 (5 bases). The length of the CDR3 is 13 residues. CDR1 ENHRY and CDR2 SYGVKD come from the germline V gene. V lost 6 bases and J 1 base, leaving 9 bases between the germline ends. The CDR3, as DNA: TGTGCCATCAGACAGACAGCGAACACTGAAGCTTTCTTT. Its translation: CAIRQTANTEAFF.

Many counts were recorded for this clonotype. This sequence joins TRBV9 and TRBJ2-7; 8 positions match TRBD1. Germline lookup yields CDR1 SGDLS and CDR2 YYNGEE. This CDR3 comprises 15 residues. Trimming at V came to 0 bases and at J to 5 bases, leaving 7 bases not matched to a gene. This CDR3 reads CASSVAPDRVDEQYF. The CDR3 region has the DNA TGTGCCAGCAGCGTAGCCCCGGACAGGGTCGACGAGCAGTACTTC.